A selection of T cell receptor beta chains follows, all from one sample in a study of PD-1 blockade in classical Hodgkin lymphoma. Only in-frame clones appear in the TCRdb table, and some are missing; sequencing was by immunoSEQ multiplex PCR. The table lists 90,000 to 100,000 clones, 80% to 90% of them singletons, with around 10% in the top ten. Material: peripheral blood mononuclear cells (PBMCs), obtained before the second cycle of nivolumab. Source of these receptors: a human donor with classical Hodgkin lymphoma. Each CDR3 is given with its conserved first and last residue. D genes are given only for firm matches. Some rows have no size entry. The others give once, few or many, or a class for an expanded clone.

CASSLGSLGAFF,TGTGCCAGCAGCTTAGGGTCCCTAGGAGCTTTCTTT,TRBV7-9,once,TRBJ1-1,.
CASTRPQGMNTGELFF,TGTGCCAGCACCCGGCCCCAGGGGATGAACACCGGGGAGCTGTTTTTT,TRBV2,.,TRBJ2-2,.
CASPSGQGIPNTEAFF,TGTGCCAGCCCCTCGGGACAGGGAATCCCCAACACTGAAGCTTTCTTT,TRBV2,once,TRBJ1-1,TRBD1
CASKISGGTDTQYF,TGTGCCAGTAAGATTAGCGGGGGTACAGATACGCAGTATTTT,TRBV19,.,TRBJ2-3,TRBD2
CASSPGLDYGYTF,TGTGCCAGCTCACCAGGGCTGGACTATGGCTACACCTTC,TRBV18,.,TRBJ1-2,.
CASSGFHGDEQFF,TGTGCCAGCAGCGGGTTCCATGGCGATGAGCAGTTCTTC,TRBV27,.,TRBJ2-1,.
CASGLTDRGIFDEQYF,TGTGCTAGTGGTTTGACCGACAGGGGGATTTTCGACGAGCAGTACTTC,TRBV12-5,.,TRBJ2-7,TRBD1
CASSSWTSGGSDTGELFF,TGTGCCAGCAGCTCCTGGACTAGCGGGGGGTCGGACACCGGGGAGCTGTTTTTT,TRBV7-2,once,TRBJ2-2,TRBD2
CASRRGGRETQYF,TGTGCCAGTCGGAGGGGGGGCCGGGAGACCCAGTACTTC,TRBV27,.,TRBJ2-5,.
CASSRGLLTDTQYF,TGTGCCAGCAGTCGGGGACTTCTCACAGATACGCAGTATTTT,TRBV7-2,.,TRBJ2-3,.
CASSYVQGANPYEQYF,TGTGCCAGTAGTTACGTACAGGGGGCAAATCCTTACGAGCAGTACTTC,TRBV19,.,TRBJ2-7,TRBD1
CASSRRDATGELFF,TGTGCCAGCAGCAGGCGGGACGCCACCGGGGAGCTGTTTTTT,TRBV5-4,.,TRBJ2-2,.
CASSGTGNSQPQHF,TGTGCCAGCAGCGGTACAGGGAATAGTCAGCCCCAGCATTTT,TRBV6-6,.,TRBJ1-5,.
CASSLTSGTSNTGELFF,TGTGCCAGCTCACTCACTAGCGGGACGTCTAACACCGGGGAGCTGTTTTTT,TRBV18,.,TRBJ2-2,TRBD2
CASSDKAGGPGEQFF,TGCGCCAGCAGTGACAAGGCGGGAGGGCCCGGTGAGCAGTTCTTC,TRBV10-1,.,TRBJ2-1,TRBD2
CASSPDFYEQYF,TGCGCCAGCAGCCCGGACTTCTACGAGCAGTACTTC,TRBV5-1,many,TRBJ2-7,.
CASSLAGTGELFF,TGTGCCAGCAGCTTGGCGGGCACCGGGGAGCTGTTTTTT,TRBV5-8,once,TRBJ2-2,.
CSVEERYEQYF,TGCAGCGTTGAAGAGAGGTACGAGCAGTACTTC,TRBV29-1,.,TRBJ2-7,.
CASTRLADLYEQYF,TGTGCCAGCACGCGTCTAGCGGATCTCTACGAGCAGTACTTC,TRBV6-6,.,TRBJ2-7,TRBD2
CASSDTRDPNQPQHF,TGTGCCAGCAGCGACACCCGGGACCCCAATCAGCCCCAGCATTTT,TRBV7-9,.,TRBJ1-5,.
CASSLGGGGTDTQYF,TGTGCCAGCAGTTTGGGGGGGGGCGGCACAGATACGCAGTATTTT,TRBV28,.,TRBJ2-3,.
CASSLGRAGSQGYEQYF,TGTGCCAGCAGTTTAGGCAGGGCGGGCTCCCAGGGCTACGAGCAGTACTTC,TRBV28,.,TRBJ2-7,.
CASSAGLAGGPYF,TGTGCCAGCAGCGCAGGACTAGCGGGAGGGCCGTACTTC,TRBV7-2,.,TRBJ2-5,TRBD2
CASSQDRYGSYEQYF,TGCGCCAGCAGCCAAGATCGATACGGCTCCTACGAGCAGTACTTC,TRBV4-1,.,TRBJ2-7,.
CASNRVPYNEQFF,TGTGCCAGCAACAGGGTCCCCTACAATGAGCAGTTCTTC,TRBV21-1,.,TRBJ2-1,.
CASSRGMSYGYTF,TGTGCCAGCTCACGTGGGATGTCCTATGGCTACACCTTC,TRBV18,.,TRBJ1-2,.
CASSSSGGDSYNEQFF,TGTGCCAGCAGTTCTAGCGGGGGGGACTCCTACAATGAGCAGTTCTTC,TRBV6-6,.,TRBJ2-1,TRBD2
CASSLLAGEGYNEQFF,TGTGCCAGCAGTTTGTTAGCGGGAGAGGGGTACAATGAGCAGTTCTTC,TRBV27,.,TRBJ2-1,TRBD2
CASSGQDSYEQYF,TGTGCCAGCAGCGGACAGGATTCCTACGAGCAGTACTTC,TRBV5-4,once,TRBJ2-7,TRBD1
CASSSLTGEETQYF,TGTGCCAGCAGCTCTCTGACAGGGGAAGAGACCCAGTACTTC,TRBV7-9,.,TRBJ2-5,TRBD1
CASLRQNNSPLHF,TGTGCCAGCTTAAGGCAGAATAATTCACCCCTCCACTTT,TRBV2,.,TRBJ1-6,.
CASSQSQGDTQYF,TGCGCCAGCAGCCAATCTCAGGGGGATACGCAGTATTTT,TRBV4-1,.,TRBJ2-3,.
CASLRQSYEQYF,TGTGCCAGCCTGAGACAGTCCTACGAGCAGTACTTC,TRBV28,.,TRBJ2-7,.
CASSGTSGVSYEQYF,TGTGCCAGCAGTGGGACTAGCGGAGTCTCCTACGAGCAGTACTTC,TRBV6-5,.,TRBJ2-7,TRBD2
CASTVDPQTDFYGYTF,TGTGCCAGTACCGTCGACCCACAGACCGACTTCTATGGCTACACCTTC,TRBV19,few,TRBJ1-2,.
CSVGYRLVSGANVLTF,TGCAGCGTTGGGTACAGGCTTGTATCTGGGGCCAACGTCCTGACTTTC,TRBV29-1,.,TRBJ2-6,.
CASSLTGTDTIYF,TGCGCCAGCTCGCTGACAGGGACCGACACCATATATTTT,TRBV5-1,.,TRBJ1-3,TRBD1
CASSERGNYGYTF,TGTGCCAGCAGTGAAAGAGGAAACTATGGCTACACCTTC,TRBV25-1,few,TRBJ1-2,.
CASSLVFNTGELFF,TGTGCCAGCAGCTTAGTTTTCAACACCGGGGAGCTGTTTTTT,TRBV7-8,.,TRBJ2-2,.
CASSVGLNQPQHF,TGTGCCAGCAGCGTAGGTCTGAATCAGCCCCAGCATTTT,TRBV9,.,TRBJ1-5,.
CASSFRTDDYNSPLHF,TGTGCCAGCAGTTTTCGGACTGACGACTATAATTCACCCCTCCACTTT,TRBV28,.,TRBJ1-6,.
CASSYRGSNTGELFF,TGTGCCAGCAGTTACAGGGGGAGTAACACCGGGGAGCTGTTTTTT,TRBV6-5,.,TRBJ2-2,.
CASSLSGRNTGELFF,TGTGCCAGCAGTTTATCGGGACGAAACACCGGGGAGCTGTTTTTT,TRBV28,.,TRBJ2-2,.
CASSPSGGTGELFF,TGCGCCAGCAGCCCGAGCGGGGGGACCGGGGAGCTGTTTTTT,TRBV5-1,.,TRBJ2-2,TRBD2
CASSASGFSYNEQFF,TGTGCCAGCAGCGCATCGGGATTCTCCTACAATGAGCAGTTCTTC,TRBV9,.,TRBJ2-1,.
CASSPMGTSAAKNIQYF,TGTGCCAGCAGCCCCATGGGGACTAGTGCGGCCAAAAACATTCAGTACTTC,TRBV7-9,.,TRBJ2-4,TRBD2
CASGYSSGELFF,TGTGCCAGCGGGTACAGCTCCGGGGAGCTGTTTTTT,TRBV27,.,TRBJ2-2,.